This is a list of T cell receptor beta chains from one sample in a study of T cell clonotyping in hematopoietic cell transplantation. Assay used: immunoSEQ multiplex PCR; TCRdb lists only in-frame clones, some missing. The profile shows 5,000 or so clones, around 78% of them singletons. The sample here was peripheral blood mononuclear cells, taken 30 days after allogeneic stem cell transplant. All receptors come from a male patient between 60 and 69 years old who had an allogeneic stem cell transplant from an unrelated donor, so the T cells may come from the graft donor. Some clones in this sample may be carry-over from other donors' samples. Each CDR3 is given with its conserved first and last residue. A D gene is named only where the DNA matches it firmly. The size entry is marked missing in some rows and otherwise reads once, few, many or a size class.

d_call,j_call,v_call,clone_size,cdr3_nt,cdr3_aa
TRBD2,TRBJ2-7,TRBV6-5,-,TGTGCCAGCAGCGCCGGGACTAGCAGGTCCTACGAGCAGTACTTC,CASSAGTSRSYEQYF
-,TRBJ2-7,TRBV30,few,TGTGCCTGGAGCGCAGTCCACGAGCAGTACTTC,CAWSAVHEQYF
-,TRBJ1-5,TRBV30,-,TGTGCCTGGAGTGACGCCGGCAATCAGCCCCAGCATTTT,CAWSDAGNQPQHF
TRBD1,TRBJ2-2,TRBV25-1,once,TGTGCCAGCAGTGCCATCCGGGACAGGGGTGCCACCGGGGAGCTGTTTTTT,CASSAIRDRGATGELFF
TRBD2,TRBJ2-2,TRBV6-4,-,TGTGCTAGCAGTGTATTAGCGGGGAACACCGGGGAGCTGTTTTTT,CASSVLAGNTGELFF
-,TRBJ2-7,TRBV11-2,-,TGTGCCAGCAGCTTAACCCCCGAAGTCGAGCAGTACTTC,CASSLTPEVEQYF
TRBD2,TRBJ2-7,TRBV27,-,TGTGCCAGCAGAACGCTCGGGGGGTCCTACGAGCAGTACTTC,CASRTLGGSYEQYF
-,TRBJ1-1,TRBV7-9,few,TGTGCCAGCAGCTTAGAGGGTTGGCAGAACACTGAAGCTTTCTTT,CASSLEGWQNTEAFF
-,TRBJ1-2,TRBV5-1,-,TGCGCCAGCAGTCAGGGCGCGACTAACTATGGCTACACCTTC,CASSQGATNYGYTF
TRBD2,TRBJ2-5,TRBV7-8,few,TGTGCCAGCAGCTTAGCTGGATTAGCGGGGGTCCAAGAGACCCAGTACTTC,CASSLAGLAGVQETQYF
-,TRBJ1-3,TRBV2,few,TGTGCCAGCAGTGAGTCTGTCCAGCGGGGAAACACCATATATTTT,CASSESVQRGNTIYF
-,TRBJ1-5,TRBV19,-,TGTGCCAGTAGGGGGGACCATAGCAATCAGCCCCAGCATTTT,CASRGDHSNQPQHF
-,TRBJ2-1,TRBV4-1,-,TGCGCCAGCAGCCACGGTACGCTGGATTACAATGAGCAGTTCTTC,CASSHGTLDYNEQFF
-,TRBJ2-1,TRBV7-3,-,TGTGCCAGCAGCTTAATGGGCGGTGACAATGAGCAGTTCTTC,CASSLMGGDNEQFF
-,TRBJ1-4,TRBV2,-,TGTGCCAGCAGTGATTTGCCCTCCCCTCTTAGACTGTTTTTT,CASSDLPSPLRLFF
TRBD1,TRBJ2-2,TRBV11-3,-,TGTGCCAGCAGCGTCATCAATCCGCGAGGGGGCGCAGCCGGGGAGCTGTTTTTT,CASSVINPRGGAAGELFF
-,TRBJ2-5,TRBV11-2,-,TGTGCCAGCAGCTTAGAGCCGGCGCGAAAAGAGACCCAGTACTTC,CASSLEPARKETQYF
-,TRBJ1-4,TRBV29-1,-,TGCAGCGTTGAAGGCAGGAGTAGCCGGAAACTGTTTTTT,CSVEGRSSRKLFF
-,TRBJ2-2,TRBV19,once,TGTGCCAGTAGTCCCAGTCGGGGGAACACCGGGGAGCTGTTTTTT,CASSPSRGNTGELFF
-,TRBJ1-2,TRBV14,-,TGTGCCAGCAGCCAGGACTGGGGGTACGGCTACACCTTC,CASSQDWGYGYTF
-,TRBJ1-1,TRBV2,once,TGTGCCAGCAGTGAATATGGTCAGAAAAACACTGAAGCTTTCTTT,CASSEYGQKNTEAFF
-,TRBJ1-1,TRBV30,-,TGTGCCTGGAATTTGGACCCGCGCTTGAACACTGAAGCTTTCTTT,CAWNLDPRLNTEAFF
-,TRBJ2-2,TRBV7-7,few,TGTGCTAGCAGCTTGGAAGGGGGAGGCACCGGGGAGCTGTTTTTT,CASSLEGGGTGELFF
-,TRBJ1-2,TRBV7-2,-,TGTGCCAGCAGCCCACTTTTTGTGGGGACACGGGGCTATGGCTACACCTTC,CASSPLFVGTRGYGYTF
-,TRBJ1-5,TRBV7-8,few,TGTGCCAGCAGCTTAGTAATCGGGGATTGGGGGAACAGCAATCAGCCCCAGCATTTT,CASSLVIGDWGNSNQPQHF
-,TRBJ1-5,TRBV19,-,TGTGCCAGTAGTATAGACACCTTCAATCAGCCCCAGCATTTT,CASSIDTFNQPQHF
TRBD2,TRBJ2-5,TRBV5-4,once,TGTGCCAGCAGCGTCTCTAGCGGGAGCCAAGAGACCCAGTACTTC,CASSVSSGSQETQYF
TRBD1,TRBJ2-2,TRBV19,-,TGTTCTGGGAGGGGGAGACAGGGGGCGAACACCGGGGAGCTGTTTTTT,CSGRGRQGANTGELFF
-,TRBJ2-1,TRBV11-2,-,TGTGCCAGCAGCTTAGGGACTAATGAGCAGTTCTTC,CASSLGTNEQFF
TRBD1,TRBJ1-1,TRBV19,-,TGTGCCAGTAGTAATACAGGGGGGAGCACTGAAGCTTTCTTT,CASSNTGGSTEAFF
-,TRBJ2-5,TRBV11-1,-,TGTGCCAGCAGCTTAGCCCAGCCGATATTTGGTAGCGAACGAGAGACCCAGTACTTC,CASSLAQPIFGSERETQYF
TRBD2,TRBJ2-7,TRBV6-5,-,TGTGCCAGCAGTTACTCGACTAGCGGGAGCTCCTACGAGCAGTACTTC,CASSYSTSGSSYEQYF
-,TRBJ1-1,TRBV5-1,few,TGCGCCAGCAGCTTGGAAGGGATACCTGAAGCTTTCTTT,CASSLEGIPEAFF
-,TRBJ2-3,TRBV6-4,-,TGTGCCAGCAGCCCGGGACATGGCACAGATACGCAGTATTTT,CASSPGHGTDTQYF